This record covers a single TCR beta chain. The data were obtained in a study of cytomegalovirus exposure and HLA in healthy donors. The PCR used 60 Vbeta and 13 Jbeta primers. Using immunoSEQ multiplex PCR, the repertoire was profiled, and TCRdb retains in-frame clones only, with some absent. The sample has 45,000 to 75,000 clones; around 70% are singletons. Germline CDR1 reads MGHRA; CDR2 reads YSYEKL. The CDR3 consists of 18 residues. V lost 4 bases, J lost 0 bases, and 15 bases stayed unmatched. The sequence was collected from an older woman in good health and CMV-seropositive. The genes are TRBV4-1 and TRBJ2-7; 7 nucleotides agree with TRBD1. Material: PBMCs. The CDR3 sequence: CASSLMLQGPKGSYEQYF. The CDR3 coding sequence is TGCGCCAGCAGCCTAATGTTACAGGGGCCTAAGGGCTCCTACGAGCAGTACTTC.